Below, one T cell receptor (beta chain) is given with its context. Antigen: not known. In TCRdb, the RACE reads were re-called with MiXCR into one record per CDR3 protein. Among tens of thousands of distinct CDR3 sequences listed, roughly 9.6% were seen once. The time point: patch test 2, 6 weeks after DPC sensitization. Treatment indicated: therapeutic diphenylcyclopropenone sensitization with weekly scalp DPC. The CDR3 runs 14 residues. From germline, CDR1 is MDHEN and CDR2 SYDVKM. The V end was cut by 3 bases, the J end by 1 base, with 9 bases between. The data derive from a study of human T cells and chemical hapten exposure. The study, taken as a whole, reports: Alopecia in the donors means their immune response may deviate from healthy people's. The study found expanded TCRs formed significantly more large CDR3 similarity clusters than controls.

This chain joins TRBV28 and TRBJ1-1, with D uncertain. This clonotype was sampled from a man aged 40-50 years with alopecia areata. Some clones in this sample may be carry-over from other donors' samples. The sequencing used whole blood, collected in connection with sensitization to the hapten diphenylcyclopropenone (DPC). CDR3 amino acids: CASSFELTNTEAFF. CDR3 in DNA: TGTGCCAGCAGTTTTGAGCTGACGAACACTGAAGCTTTCTTT.